The rows below give T cell receptor beta chains drawn from one sample of a study of blood T cell repertoires in COVID-19. The table came from immunoSEQ multiplex PCR; TCRdb's copy has only in-frame clones and leaves some out. The profile covers some 250,000 clones, with roughly nine tenths appearing a single time and 1% to 1.5% taken by the ten largest. Sequenced sample: PBMCs or T cells enriched from blood (not recorded which). The receptors originated from a human donor in a cohort exposed to, infected with or recovered from COVID-19 (not recorded which). The donor label of this sample is uncertain. CDR3s include the opening cysteine and the closing phenylalanine or tryptophan. A D gene is named only where the DNA matches it firmly. Where a row states a size, it is once, few, many or the class of an expanded clone; other rows omit it.

size	D	J	V	DNA	CDR3
once	.	TRBJ2-7	TRBV2	TGTGCCAGCAGTCCAAACAGGGCCAGCTCCTACGAGCAGTACTTC	CASSPNRASSYEQYF
.	.	TRBJ2-5	TRBV3-1/TRBV3-2	TGTGCCAGCAGCCAGAGAGGAGTGCGGGGGCGCGAAGAGACCCAGTACTTC	CASSQRGVRGREETQYF
.	.	TRBJ1-3	TRBV6-2/TRBV6-3	TGTGCCAGCAGTCCCCCCCCGGGAAGATCTGGAAACACCATATATTTT	CASSPPPGRSGNTIYF
few	.	TRBJ1-1	TRBV12-3/TRBV12-4	TGTGCCAGCAGTTTGGCGGGGAACACTGAAGCTTTCTTT	CASSLAGNTEAFF
.	.	TRBJ1-4	TRBV25-1	TGTGCCAGCAGGGGCGAGGGTGAAAAACTGTTTTTT	CASRGEGEKLFF
.	TRBD1	TRBJ2-7	TRBV20-1	TGCAGTGCTAGTACAACGGGACAGCGCGTTAATACCTACGAGCAGTACTTC	CSASTTGQRVNTYEQYF
once	TRBD1	TRBJ2-5	TRBV24-1	TGTGCCACCAGCCGGGCAGGGGGAGAAACCCAGTACTTC	CATSRAGGETQYF
.	.	TRBJ1-6	TRBV19	TGTGCCAGTAGTCGGCTTCCTCAGGGGAGCTCCTATAATTCACCCCTCCACTTT	CASSRLPQGSSYNSPLHF
.	.	TRBJ2-2	TRBV5-1	TGCGCCAGCAGCCCGAGAGGGTGGACCGGGGAGCTGTTTTTT	CASSPRGWTGELFF
.	TRBD1	TRBJ1-1	TRBV5-6	TGTGCCAGTGGACAGGGGAACCTGAACACTGAAGCTTTCTTT	CASGQGNLNTEAFF
.	.	TRBJ2-5	TRBV18	TGTGCCAGCTCACCGTCAGTAGAGACCCAGTACTTC	CASSPSVETQYF
.	TRBD2	TRBJ2-5	TRBV9	TGTGCCAGCAGCGTCGGCGGGGGACAAGAGACCCAGTACTTC	CASSVGGGQETQYF
.	.	TRBJ2-3	TRBV9	TGTGCCAGCAGCGTAGATCGGCAGGGGCTTGGCACAGATACGCAGTATTTT	CASSVDRQGLGTDTQYF
.	TRBD1	TRBJ1-6	TRBV30	TGTGCCTGGAAAGGACAGGGGAATTCACCCCTCCACTTT	CAWKGQGNSPLHF
.	.	TRBJ2-5	TRBV9	TGTGCCAGCAGCGTAGAGGCCGGAGGGATGGAGACCCAGTACTTC	CASSVEAGGMETQYF
.	.	TRBJ1-5	TRBV5-1	TGCGCCAGCAGCTTGGGCCCGGGGTCAAATCAGCCCCAGCATTTT	CASSLGPGSNQPQHF
once	TRBD1	TRBJ1-1	TRBV7-9	TGTGCCAGCAGCTCAGGGACAGTTATGAACACTGAAGCTTTCTTT	CASSSGTVMNTEAFF
.	TRBD1	TRBJ1-5	TRBV7-2	TGTGCCAGCAGCTTAGTCGGGACAGGGGAAGTTCAGCCCCAGCATTTT	CASSLVGTGEVQPQHF
.	TRBD2	TRBJ2-1	TRBV7-9	TGTGCCAGCAGCTTACTCCTAGCGGCGCTCTACAATGAGCAGTTCTTC	CASSLLLAALYNEQFF
.	TRBD2	TRBJ2-3	TRBV3-1/TRBV3-2	TGTGCCAGCAGCCTCGGGGGGGGCAGGGGTACGCAGTATTTT	CASSLGGGRGTQYF
few	TRBD1	TRBJ1-5	TRBV29-1	TGCAGCGTGGGACAGGGGGGAGATCAGCCCCAGCATTTT	CSVGQGGDQPQHF
.	.	TRBJ1-2	TRBV15	TGTGCCACCAGCGAAGACAAAAACTATGGCTACACCTTC	CATSEDKNYGYTF
.	.	TRBJ1-1	TRBV18	TGTGCCAGCTCACCGCACAGGGACACTGAAGCTTTCTTT	CASSPHRDTEAFF
.	.	TRBJ2-5	TRBV6-5	TGTGCCAGCAGTTACTCGGGGCAACGGCAAGAGACCCAGTACTTC	CASSYSGQRQETQYF
.	TRBD2	TRBJ2-1	TRBV5-1	TGCGCCAGCAGCTTGCCTAGCGGGGGGGTACTACCTGAGCAGTTCTTC	CASSLPSGGVLPEQFF
.	TRBD1	TRBJ2-7	TRBV14	TGTGCCAGCAGCCAAGGGGGACAGGGGGTCCACGAGCAGTACTTC	CASSQGGQGVHEQYF
.	TRBD1	TRBJ1-2	TRBV19	TGTGCCAGTAGTTCGGACAGGGACTATGGCTACACCTTC	CASSSDRDYGYTF
.	.	TRBJ1-6	TRBV27	TGTGCCAGCAGCGACAGGCCAAGTTCACCCCTCCACTTT	CASSDRPSSPLHF
once	.	TRBJ1-3	TRBV10-1	TGCGCCAGCAGTGAGTCGGGAGGGCCTGGAAACACCATATATTTT	CASSESGGPGNTIYF
.	TRBD2	TRBJ2-1	TRBV9	TGTGCCAGCAGCGCCCGATTTCTAGCGGGGGGGACCTACAATGAGCAGTTCTTC	CASSARFLAGGTYNEQFF
.	.	TRBJ1-3	TRBV12-5	TGTGCTAGTGGTTGGGAGGGAGGGAGCTCTGGAAACACCATATATTTT	CASGWEGGSSGNTIYF
.	.	TRBJ1-2	TRBV6-5	TGTGCCAGCAGTTATCCGCAGGACTTCTTGTTCTATGGCTACACCTTC	CASSYPQDFLFYGYTF
.	.	TRBJ2-7	TRBV5-1	TGCGCCAGCAGCTCGAGGACGGGACAGACGGCGGGAGAGCAGTACTTC	CASSSRTGQTAGEQYF
few	.	TRBJ1-2	TRBV4-1	TGCGCCAGCAGCCCCCAGGGGAACTATGGCTACACCTTC	CASSPQGNYGYTF
.	TRBD2	TRBJ2-5	TRBV27	TGTGCCAGCAGTTTTACAGCGGGGGGGCCGAAGACCCAGTACTTC	CASSFTAGGPKTQYF
.	.	TRBJ1-1	TRBV7-9	TGTGCCAGCAGCCGGCGACAGGTGATAGGTGAAGCTTTCTTT	CASSRRQVIGEAFF
few	.	TRBJ1-2	TRBV2	TGTGCCAGCAGTGAAAGCCTCACCAACTATGGCTACACCTTC	CASSESLTNYGYTF
.	.	TRBJ2-7	TRBV27	TGTGCCAGCAGTTTACTTGGAGGCTACGAGCAGTACTTC	CASSLLGGYEQYF
.	.	TRBJ2-5	TRBV5-5	TGTGCCAGCAGCTTGGTCGGCCAAGAGACCCAGTACTTC	CASSLVGQETQYF
.	TRBD1	TRBJ2-6	TRBV7-9	TGTGCCAGCAGCTTACCGGGACAGGTCCGCTCTGGGGCCAACGTCCTGACTTTC	CASSLPGQVRSGANVLTF
.	TRBD1	TRBJ2-1	TRBV4-1	TGCGCCAGCAGCCCGTCGGGGACAGGTTCCCGCAATGAGCAGTTCTTC	CASSPSGTGSRNEQFF
few	TRBD2	TRBJ2-1	TRBV12-5	TGTGCTAGTGACCCCCGACTAGCGGACTACAATGAGCAGTTCTTC	CASDPRLADYNEQFF
.	.	TRBJ1-2	TRBV4-1	TGCGCCAGCAGCCCCCCCGGAGGCGGTGGCTACACCTTC	CASSPPGGGGYTF
.	TRBD1	TRBJ1-1	TRBV7-6	TGTGCCAGCAGCTCCATTGGACAGGGTGGGGGACCCACTGAAGCTTTCTTT	CASSSIGQGGGPTEAFF
.	.	TRBJ2-1	TRBV10-3	TGTGCCATCAGTCGGACGGACACCTCAAATGAGCAGTTCTTC	CAISRTDTSNEQFF